Sequencing of this TCR beta chain was carried out in a study of T cells expressing NK-cell markers. For each CDR3 protein, TCRdb gives one entry from its re-call of the 5' RACE reads, without DNA. The sample has some 500,000 distinct CDR3 sequences, and its top ten clones hold about 1.5%. The CDR3 length is 14 residues. CDR1 is SQVTM, CDR2 ANQGSEA, per germline. The sequenced sample was blood T cells: a sorted CD56 or NKG2C T cell subset, CD4+ or CD8+ T cells, or bulk PBMC T cells (not recorded which). This sequence originates from a woman aged 50 to 65 in good health. This sequence joins TRBV29-1 and TRBJ2-2; with no DNA, the TCRdb D assignment of TRBD1 cannot be verified. CDR3 in amino acids: CSVAETGAPGELFF.